What follows are 8 T cell receptor beta chains derived from one specimen sequenced in a study of blood T cell repertoires in COVID-19. Produced via immunoSEQ multiplex PCR; TCRdb's table is partial and in-frame only. The sample carries about 200,000 clones, around 81% recorded once. Material: PBMCs or T cells enriched from blood (not recorded which). These receptors all come from a woman between 35 and 50 years old with acute COVID-19.

This clone was counted a few times. CDR3 sequence: CASSVTQNTGELFF. The CDR3, as DNA: TGTGCCAGCAGCGTAACACAGAACACCGGGGAGCTGTTTTTT. The rearrangement uses TRBV9 and TRBJ2-2; no clear D gene. Germline CDR1 SGDLS, CDR2 YYNGEE. Trimming shortened V by 1 base and J by 1 base, and 5 bases separated the two germline ends. This CDR3 spans 14 amino acids.

The chain is built from TRBV5-6 and TRBJ2-2, with 7 nucleotides matching TRBD1. Per germline, CDR1 SGHDT and CDR2 YYEEEE. J lost 6 bases, V lost 8 bases, and 13 bases had no gene match. The CDR3 runs to 15 residues. The chain's CDR3 is CASTSPGQSPGELFF. The CDR3 coding sequence is TGTGCCAGTACGTCACCGGGACAGTCACCCGGGGAGCTGTTTTTT.

V gene TRBV2 combines with J gene TRBJ2-1, with TRBD1 identical over 7 bases. This CDR3 has 14 amino acids. The V gene end was trimmed by 4 bases and the J gene end by 8 bases; junction bases not matched to a gene: 8. Per germline, CDR1 SNHLY and CDR2 FYNNEI. CDR3 loop: CASSAGGSVHEQFF. The CDR3 DNA is TGTGCCAGCAGTGCAGGGGGTTCGGTTCATGAGCAGTTCTTC. Full variable domain (missing parts from reference TRBV2 and TRBJ2-1): EPEVTQTPSHQVTQMGQEVILRCVPISNHLYFYWYRQILGQKVEFLVSFYNNEISEKSEIFDDQFSVERPDGSNFTLKIRSTKLEDSAMYFCASSAGGSVHEQFFGPGTRLTVL.

This sequence joins TRBV6-4 and TRBJ1-2; D uncertain. Trimming shortened V by 3 bases and J by 3 bases, and 11 bases separated the two germline ends. The CDR3 runs 14 residues. Germline V gene lookup returns CDR1 MRHNA and CDR2 SNTAGT. CDR3 DNA sequence: TGTGCCAGCAGTGAGGAGATCGGGGACTATGGCTACACCTTC. Protein: CASSEEIGDYGYTF.

The chain recombines TRBV9 with TRBJ1-2; 8 nucleotides line up with TRBD1. Trimming cost V 2 bases and J 8 bases; bases outside gene matches: 14. This CDR3 is 16 amino acids long. Germline assignment: CDR1 SGDLS and CDR2 YYNGEE. CDR3: CASSVLDRAGPNGYTF. The DNA for the CDR3 is TGTGCCAGCAGCGTCCTGGACAGGGCAGGTCCTAACGGCTACACCTTC.

J is TRBJ2-1 and V is TRBV27; TRBD2 matches at 8 bases. The CDR3 has 15 residues. CDR1 is MNHEY, CDR2 SMNVEV, per germline (reference sequence). The trim removed 7 bases at V and 7 bases at J, leaving 12 bases unmatched. This chain's CDR3 is CASTTWGGLGNEQFF. CDR3 in DNA: TGTGCCAGCACCACTTGGGGGGGACTAGGGAATGAGCAGTTCTTC.

This clone was found a few times. The CDR3 protein is CASRTTGSTEAFF. DNA of the CDR3: TGTGCCAGCAGAACTACAGGGTCTACTGAAGCTTTCTTT. The chain employs TRBV12-3 or TRBV12-4 and TRBJ1-1, with TRBD1 as a possible D gene (6 bases). The ends were cut back, 6 bases at V and 5 bases at J, with 13 bases in the middle. The CDR3 contains 13 residues.

The rearrangement joins TRBV5-4 to TRBJ2-5; 10 bases line up with TRBD1. The CDR3 covers 15 residues. With V trimmed by 4 bases and J by 5 bases, 8 bases remained unmatched. The germline CDR1 and CDR2 sequences are SGHNT and YYREEE (reference sequence). CDR3: CASSREGQGFETQYF. CDR3 DNA: TGTGCCAGCAGCAGGGAGGGACAGGGGTTTGAGACCCAGTACTTC.